This T cell receptor (beta chain) is from a study of graft-versus-host responses after intestinal transplantation. As for the study in general: Every one of the recipients received anti-thymocyte globulin induction and afterwards took tacrolimus and steroids for around 3 years. Overall study results and limits: Allograft clonal ratios (graft-versus-host to host-versus-graft) were high in patients who had graft-donor T cell macrochimerism. GvH clonotypes were identified within recipient marrow, with a subset emerging first in ileum or blood.

For this clone: What it binds is not known.

TCRdb's copy holds only in-frame clones and misses some; the assay was immunoSEQ multiplex PCR. The table lists about 15,000 clones, around 87% of them singletons, with around 6.1% in the top ten. Per the germline V gene, CDR1 is MNHEY and CDR2 is SMNVEV (reference sequence). The germline V and J ends were trimmed by 0 bases and 8 bases, with 14 bases remaining between them. The CDR3 is 15 amino acids. The bone marrow was collected post-transplant, and it came from the posterior iliac crest or another site. The sequence came from a human patient who received an intestinal transplant, so some T cells may come from the graft donor. This rearrangement joins TRBV27 to TRBJ2-1; D remains unclear. Sequenced material: bone marrow, taken around 120 days after intestinal transplantation. The CDR3 is CASSLSPLVAHEQFF. DNA for the CDR3: TGTGCCAGCAGTTTATCGCCCCTAGTAGCTCATGAGCAGTTCTTC.